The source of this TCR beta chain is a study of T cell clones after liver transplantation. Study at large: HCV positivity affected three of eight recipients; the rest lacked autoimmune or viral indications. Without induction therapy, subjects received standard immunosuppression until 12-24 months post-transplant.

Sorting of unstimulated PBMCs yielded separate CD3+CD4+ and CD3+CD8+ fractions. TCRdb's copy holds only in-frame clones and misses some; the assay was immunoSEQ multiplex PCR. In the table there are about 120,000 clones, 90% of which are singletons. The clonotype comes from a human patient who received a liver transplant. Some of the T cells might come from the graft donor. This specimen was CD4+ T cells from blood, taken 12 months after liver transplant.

The CDR3 DNA is TGTGCCAGCAGTCCGACAGGGGAGGCAACTAATGAAAAACTGTTTTTT. It codes for CASSPTGEATNEKLFF. The chain combines TRBV27 with TRBJ1-4; 8 nucleotides match TRBD1. This CDR3 spans 16 amino acids. The ends lost 5 bases at V and 0 bases at J; junction bases unmatched: 5. The germline V gene encodes CDR1 MNHEY and CDR2 SMNVEV (reference sequence).